Included here is one TCR beta chain sequence, with context. CDR1 and CDR2 from the germline V gene are SGHAT and FQNNGV. This CDR3 has 17 amino acids. The germline V and J ends were trimmed by 1 base and 0 bases, with 15 bases remaining between them. The sample belongs to a study of T cells in localized non-small cell lung cancer. Sequencing was performed with immunoSEQ multiplex PCR; in TCRdb, only in-frame clones are kept and a portion is missing. There are tens of thousands of clones in the sample; about 90% occur only once, and about 1.9% lies in the top ten. This clonotype originated in a female donor aged 60 or older with stage I lung adenocarcinoma. The sequences come from peripheral blood, collected before any cancer treatment. J is TRBJ1-1 and V is TRBV11-2, with D perhaps matching TRBD1 (6 bases). CDR3 sequence reads: CASSLVGGGMVNTEAFF. The CDR3 nucleotides read TGTGCCAGCAGCTTAGTGGGAGGGGGAATGGTGAACACTGAAGCTTTCTTT.